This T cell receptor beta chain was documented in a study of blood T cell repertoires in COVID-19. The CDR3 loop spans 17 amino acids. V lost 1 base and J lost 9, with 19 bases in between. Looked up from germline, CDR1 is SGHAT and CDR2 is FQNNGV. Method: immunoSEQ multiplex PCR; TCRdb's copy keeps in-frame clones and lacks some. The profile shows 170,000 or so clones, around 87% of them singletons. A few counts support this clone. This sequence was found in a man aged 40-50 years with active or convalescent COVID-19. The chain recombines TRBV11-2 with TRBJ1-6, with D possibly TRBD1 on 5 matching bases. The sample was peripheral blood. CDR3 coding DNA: TGTGCCAGCAGCTTAGCCTCAGCCCGGGGGACTGCTTCACCCCTCCACTTT. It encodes CASSLASARGTASPLHF.